This T cell receptor beta chain originates from a study of PD-L1 blockade in urothelial cancer. Study-level background: Counts from blood samples showed a median of approximately 150,000 T cells.

In this sample, this clone turned up a few times. The antigen is unknown. Other DNA sequences in this sample translate to the same CDR3. The CDR3 contains 14 residues. V shed 1 base, J shed 1 base, and the junction held 0 bases outside the gene matches. Germline CDR1 and CDR2: SGHRS and YFSETQ. Study-level points and caveats: For durable-benefit patients, tumor-associated blood clones expanded more at 3 weeks.

Only in-frame clones appear in the TCRdb table, and some are missing; sequencing was by immunoSEQ multiplex PCR. The repertoire includes 55,000 to 85,000 clones, 84% of them detected once, and 8% to 10% sits in the top ten. Time point in this sample: pretreatment peripheral blood. Metastatic or locally advanced urothelial carcinoma was present in the patients. This sequence was found in a woman between 70 and 85 years old with urothelial cancer. This chain links TRBV5-1 with TRBJ1-1; 8 nucleotides align to TRBD1. Sample: PBMCs, taken around atezolizumab (anti-PD-L1) treatment. CDR3 in amino acids: CASSLTGGNTEAFF. The DNA of the CDR3 is TGCGCCAGCAGCTTGACAGGGGGGAACACTGAAGCTTTCTTT.